The 26 T cell receptor beta chains reported below all come from one sample, sequenced in a study of cytomegalovirus exposure and HLA in healthy donors. PCR involved 60 Vbeta and 13 Jbeta primers. Assay used: immunoSEQ multiplex PCR; TCRdb lists only in-frame clones, some missing. The profile shows about 130,000 clones, approximately 84% of them singletons. Specimen: PBMCs. These receptors all stem from a middle-aged woman in good health and CMV-seronegative.

The chain employs TRBV5-1 and TRBJ2-5, with D perhaps TRBD2 (6 bases). Trimming shortened V by 1 base and J by 6 bases, and 13 bases separated the two germline ends. Looked up from germline, CDR1 is SGHRS and CDR2 is YFSETQ. The CDR3 extends over 14 amino acids. The CDR3 nucleotides read TGCGCCAGCAGCTTGACGGGGGTCGGGAAGACCCAGTACTTC. It codes for CASSLTGVGKTQYF.

The chain links TRBV2 to TRBJ2-5; no clear D. The J call may be wrong; the DNA end is better matched by TRBJ2-7. The V gene's germline CDR1 is SNHLY and CDR2 FYNNEI. The CDR3 consists of 13 residues. The CDR3 region has the DNA TGTGCCAGCAGTGAATTCCTCTCCTACGAGCAGTACTTC. Encoded protein: CASSEFLSYEQYF.

This clone is a singleton in its sample. V and J are TRBV7-8 and TRBJ1-2, with D possibly matching TRBD1 (5 bases). With 2 bases removed from V and 5 bases from J, the gap between germline ends came to 15 bases. Germline values: CDR1 SGHVS, CDR2 FQNEAQ. This CDR3 has 15 residues. In DNA, the CDR3 is TGTGCCAGCAGCTTATCAACAGGAGCTGGGTATGGCTACACCTTC. Its protein is CASSLSTGAGYGYTF.

This chain connects TRBV13 to TRBJ2-5, with a possible D match to TRBD1 (6 bases). The germline V gene has CDR1 PRHDT and CDR2 FYEKMQ (reference sequence). Trimming took off 5 bases at V and 2 bases at J, with 12 bases between the two ends. The CDR3 runs to 14 residues. The CDR3 region is CASSPGDNQETQYF. CDR3 bases: TGTGCCAGCAGCCCTGGGGACAATCAAGAGACCCAGTACTTC.

The chain joins TRBV18 to TRBJ2-7, with TRBD2 matching 13 bases. Trimming cost V 3 bases and J 0 bases; bases outside gene matches: 5. Germline CDR1 KGHSH, CDR2 LQKENI. The CDR3 has 17 amino acids. CDR3 protein: CASSPVGLAGNSYEQYF. Here the CDR3 DNA reads TGTGCCAGCTCACCTGTGGGACTAGCGGGGAACTCCTACGAGCAGTACTTC.

The chain links TRBV19 to TRBJ2-6, with 7 positions matching TRBD1. The V and J ends lost 1 base and 4 bases, in that order; junction bases with no gene match: 7. Germline assignment: CDR1 LNHDA and CDR2 SQIVND (reference sequence). The CDR3 consists of 17 residues. In DNA, the CDR3 is TGTGCCAGTAGTATAGGAGGGGGCGCCGTAGGGGCCAACGTCCTGACTTTC. The encoded protein is CASSIGGGAVGANVLTF.

This clone was picked up a small number of times. The chain couples TRBV10-3 to TRBJ2-7; D possibly corresponds to TRBD1 (6 bases). V lost 4 bases and J lost 6, with 13 bases in between. This CDR3 is built from 13 residues. Germline V lookup: CDR1 ENHRY, CDR2 SYGVKD. In DNA, the CDR3 is TGTGCCATCAGTGGCCAGGGGATAGGCGAGCAGTACTTC. Translated: CAISGQGIGEQYF.

CDR3 amino acids: CASSEGGASGREDEQFF. The CDR3 DNA sequence: TGTGCCAGCAGTGAGGGGGGCGCTAGCGGGAGGGAAGATGAGCAGTTCTTC. V is TRBV6-1 and J is TRBJ2-1, with 12 bases fitting TRBD2. The CDR3 is 17 residues long. Germline V gives CDR1 MNHNS, CDR2 SASEGT. V trimming: 3 bases; J trimming: 8 bases; junction bases outside the gene matches: 11.

The chain links TRBV7-3 to TRBJ1-1; 8 bases match TRBD1. CDR1 SGHTA and CDR2 FQGTGA come from the germline V gene. Trimming removed 10 bases from V and 1 base from J; junction bases left unmatched: 5. CDR3 size: 13 residues. The CDR3 DNA is TGTGCCACCGGGACAGGTCCGAACACTGAAGCTTTCTTT. Its protein product is CATGTGPNTEAFF.

The CDR3 protein is CASSFGGNEQFF. Here the CDR3 DNA reads TGTGCCAGCAGCTTTGGCGGCAATGAGCAGTTCTTC. The chain employs TRBV11-2 and TRBJ2-1, with unresolved D. V gave up 3 bases and J gave up 6 bases, with 6 bases separating them. Germline V lookup: CDR1 SGHAT, CDR2 FQNNGV. The length of the CDR3 is 12 residues.

V and J are TRBV5-1 and TRBJ2-2; 13 bases map to TRBD2. CDR1 is SGHRS and CDR2 is YFSETQ in the germline V gene. With V trimmed by 3 bases and J by 6 bases, 5 bases remained unmatched. The CDR3 length is 16 residues. As DNA, the CDR3 is TGCGCCAGCAGCTACGGACTAGCGGGGGAATCCGGGGAGCTGTTTTTT. This translates into CASSYGLAGESGELFF.

This clone was seen just once. Here the CDR3 DNA reads TGTGCCAGCAGTGACAGGGGCGGTAGGGAAGCTTTCTTT. It yields the protein CASSDRGGREAFF. J is TRBJ1-1 and V is TRBV6-4; a weak D match, TRBD1 (5 bases). V was cut by 2 bases and J by 8 bases, with 12 bases left in between. This CDR3 is built from 13 residues. Germline CDR1 MRHNA, CDR2 SNTAGT.

V and J are TRBV6-5 and TRBJ2-1; no clear D. The CDR3 spans 14 residues. V lost 5 bases, J lost 1 base, and 9 bases lay in between. Per the germline V gene, CDR1 is MNHEY and CDR2 is SVGAGI. This CDR3 is CASSPSRSYNEQFF. The DNA of the CDR3 is TGTGCCAGCAGTCCCTCTAGGTCCTACAATGAGCAGTTCTTC.

V usage is TRBV6-6 and J usage is TRBJ2-5, with 11 bases that match TRBD1. The CDR3 is made up of 15 amino acids. CDR1 MNHNY and CDR2 SVGAGI come from the germline V gene (reference sequence). After removal of 1 base from V and 6 bases from J, the junction contained 4 bases not matched to a gene. This CDR3 reads CASSYLGQGAQTQYF. CDR3 DNA: TGTGCCAGCAGTTACTTAGGACAGGGGGCACAGACCCAGTACTTC.

This clone was recorded only once. An end of the junction does not agree with germline; a read error may underlie this. The chain joins TRBV19 to TRBJ2-6, with D possibly being TRBD1 (5 bases). The CDR3 extends over 14 amino acids. Germline CDR1 reads LNHDA; CDR2 reads SQIVND (reference sequence). CDR3 bases: TGTGCCAGTAGTATGGTCTCTGGGGCCAACGGCCTGACTTTC. It codes for CASSMVSGANGLTF.

V gene TRBV10-1 combines with J gene TRBJ1-1; a possible D gene is TRBD1 (5 bases). This CDR3 has 15 amino acids. Deletions cut 7 bases from V and 5 bases from J, with 20 bases between. Germline V gene lookup returns CDR1 WNHNN and CDR2 SYGVQD (reference sequence). Here the CDR3 DNA reads TGCGCCAGCACCAGACAGAGACTAGAACTGACTGAAGCTTTCTTT. It encodes CASTRQRLELTEAFF.

This chain uses TRBV7-3 with TRBJ1-1; D call uncertain. Germline-derived CDR1 and CDR2 are SGHTA and FQGTGA. The CDR3 is 13 residues long. Trimming cost V 1 base and J 3 bases, with 6 bases left between them. The CDR3 DNA reads TGTGCCAGCAGCTTAAGTCCAGACACTGAAGCTTTCTTT. It translates to CASSLSPDTEAFF.

This rearrangement joins TRBV2 to TRBJ1-1, with 8 bases that match TRBD1. Germline V lookup: CDR1 SNHLY, CDR2 FYNNEI. V was clipped by 3 bases and J by 5 bases; unmatched bases: 8. This CDR3 is 15 amino acids long. This CDR3 reads CASSEMAGGGTEAFF. The CDR3 DNA follows: TGTGCCAGCAGTGAGATGGCAGGGGGCGGAACTGAAGCTTTCTTT. Complete variable domain (other parts from reference TRBV2 and TRBJ1-1): EPEVTQTPSHQVTQMGQEVILRCVPISNHLYFYWYRQILGQKVEFLVSFYNNEISEKSEIFDDQFSVERPDGSNFTLKIRSTKLEDSAMYFCASSEMAGGGTEAFFGQGTRLTVV.

The rearrangement links TRBV6-5 to TRBJ2-1, with 10 positions matching TRBD2. The CDR3 is 16 amino acids. Losses at the gene ends were 0 bases for V and 4 bases for J; bases not matched to a gene: 3. Germline-derived CDR1 and CDR2 are MNHEY and SVGAGI. CDR3 sequence reads: CASSYSEAGGYNEQFF. CDR3 coding DNA: TGTGCCAGCAGTTACTCGGAAGCGGGAGGGTACAATGAGCAGTTCTTC.

The J gene is TRBJ1-1, the V gene TRBV28, with a tentative D call TRBD1 (5 bases). The CDR3 runs 14 residues. Germline V gene sequence: CDR1 MDHEN, CDR2 SYDVKM. Trimming shortened V by 8 bases and J by 6 bases, and 19 bases separated the two germline ends. This CDR3 reads CASATGGEMAEAFF. DNA for the CDR3: TGTGCCAGCGCAACTGGGGGGGAGATGGCTGAAGCTTTCTTT. Supplemented by reference TRBV28 and TRBJ1-1, the full variable domain reads DVKVTQSSRYLVKRTGEKVFLECVQDMDHENMFWYRQDPGLGLRLIYFSYDVKMKEKGDIPEGYSVSREKKERFSLILESASTNQTSMYLCASATGGEMAEAFFGQGTRLTVV.

The J gene is TRBJ2-7, the V gene TRBV27; the D gene is possibly TRBD2 (7 bases). Trimming stripped 2 bases from V and 7 bases from J, with 12 bases between. Germline V lookup: CDR1 MNHEY, CDR2 SMNVEV (reference sequence). The CDR3 is 13 residues long. The CDR3 loop is CASSLGGRGEQYF. The CDR3 DNA sequence: TGTGCCAGCAGTTTAGGAGGGAGGGGGGAGCAGTACTTC.

This chain joins TRBV27 and TRBJ2-7; D is possibly TRBD2 (6 bases). Germline V lookup: CDR1 MNHEY, CDR2 SMNVEV (reference sequence). Trimming took 0 bases from V and 3 from J, leaving 9 bases between them. CDR3 length equals 14 residues. The CDR3 DNA reads TGTGCCAGCAGTTTATCACCTAGCGACTACGAGCAGTACTTC. Translating it yields CASSLSPSDYEQYF.

The chain carries TRBV11-2 and TRBJ2-1, with D maybe TRBD1 (6 bases). V lost 3 bases, J lost 5 bases, and 8 bases lay in between. The CDR3 consists of 13 residues. Germline CDR1 reads SGHAT; CDR2 reads FQNNGV. The CDR3 protein is CASSFGQNNEQFF. The CDR3 nucleotides read TGTGCCAGCAGCTTTGGACAGAACAATGAGCAGTTCTTC.

V is TRBV7-2 and J is TRBJ1-4; possibly TRBD1 for D (6 bases). Germline V gives CDR1 SGHTA, CDR2 FQGNSA. V was trimmed by 5 bases and J by 8 bases, leaving 15 bases between them. The CDR3 has 14 amino acids. The CDR3 DNA reads TGTGCCAGCAGCCCATCGGGAACAGGGGAAAAACTGTTTTTT. Protein product: CASSPSGTGEKLFF.

This clone was recorded a few times. This sequence joins TRBV19 and TRBJ2-3; D might be TRBD2 (6 bases). The CDR3 spans 14 residues. V lost 3 bases and J 2 bases, leaving 9 bases between the germline ends. The germline V gene encodes CDR1 LNHDA and CDR2 SQIVND (reference sequence). The CDR3 DNA follows: TGTGCCAGTAGTATTGGCGGGACCACAGATACGCAGTATTTT. Protein sequence: CASSIGGTTDTQYF. The full variable domain, with the rest looked up from reference TRBV19 and TRBJ2-3, is DGGITQSPKYLFRKEGQNVTLSCEQNLNHDAMYWYRQDPGQGLRLIYYSQIVNDFQKGDIAEGYSVSREKKESFPLTVTSAQKNPTAFYLCASSIGGTTDTQYFGPGTRLTVL.

The J gene is TRBJ2-5, the V gene TRBV6-6, with TRBD1 as a possible D gene (6 bases). V lost 4 bases and J 0 bases, leaving 9 bases between the germline ends. The CDR3 runs to 14 residues. The germline V gene has CDR1 MNHNY and CDR2 SVGAGI (reference sequence). The CDR3 sequence is CASSSDRYQETQYF. In nucleotides, the CDR3 is TGTGCCAGCAGTTCCGACAGGTACCAAGAGACCCAGTACTTC.